The present entry profiles one T cell receptor (beta chain) with its context. No antigen is known for it. With no exception, relapse followed autologous stem cell transplantation in all patients, and brentuximab vedotin exposure varied. Complete response, partial response or progressive disease were the best responses. This specimen belongs to a study of PD-1 blockade in classical Hodgkin lymphoma. Study-wide results and limits: Causes of the repertoire differences remain undefined, possibly disease activity or prior therapy. When set against healthy donors, newly diagnosed patients were reported to show lower baseline TCR diversity.

The CDR3 consists of 14 residues. CDR1 and CDR2 (germline): SGHNT, YYREEE (reference sequence). Germline trimming cut 2 bases from V and 4 bases from J; bases unmatched to any gene: 6. TCRdb keeps only in-frame clones here, not all; method: immunoSEQ multiplex PCR. The data contain about 41,000 clones, over 60% of them singletons. The TCR comes from a human donor with classical Hodgkin lymphoma. The sample was peripheral blood mononuclear cells (PBMCs), taken at baseline. V usage is TRBV5-4 and J usage is TRBJ2-7, with TRBD1 identical over 7 bases. For the CDR3, the DNA is TGTGCCAGCAGCTTCGACAGGGCTGGGTACGAGCAGTACTTC. Translated: CASSFDRAGYEQYF.